The 24 T cell receptor beta chains below come from one sample, sequenced in a study of blood T cell repertoires in COVID-19. Sequenced by immunoSEQ multiplex PCR; TCRdb stores in-frame clones only, minus some. The sample lists more than 60,000 clones; over 85% were seen once. The sample comprised peripheral blood. Receptors were obtained from a woman of 80 years or more with active or convalescent COVID-19.

The chain uses TRBV5-6 and TRBJ2-2; D is perhaps TRBD2 (5 bases). Trimming took off 1 base at V and 4 bases at J, with 8 bases between the two ends. Germline V gene sequence: CDR1 SGHDT, CDR2 YYEEEE. The CDR3 has 14 residues. CDR3 nucleotides: TGTGCCAGCAGCTTGAGAGGGTTCACCGGGGAGCTGTTTTTT. Encoded protein: CASSLRGFTGELFF.

This chain links TRBV4-3 with TRBJ2-2; 13 bases map to TRBD2. Per the germline V gene, CDR1 is LGHNA and CDR2 is YSLEER. The length of the CDR3 is 15 residues. The V gene end was trimmed by 4 bases and the J gene end by 8 bases; junction bases not matched to a gene: 4. CDR3 loop: CASSRGTSGEGELFF. The CDR3, as DNA: TGCGCCAGCAGCCGGGGGACTAGCGGGGAGGGGGAGCTGTTTTTT.

V usage is TRBV21-1 and J usage is TRBJ2-5; TRBD2 reflects the table's D call only, with no check against the DNA. TRBV21-1 is assigned pseudogene status. The CDR3 has 16 amino acids. The CDR3 protein is CASSARRAGRRETQYF. The CDR3 nucleotides read TGTGCCAGCAGCGCCCGGCGGGCGGGGAGGCGAGAGACCCAGTACTTC.

The gene calls are TRBV10-3 and TRBJ1-5; 7 bases align to TRBD1. The germline V gene has CDR1 ENHRY and CDR2 SYGVKD. The CDR3 length is 15 residues. The junction had 6 bases not matched to a gene; V was cut back by 0 bases and J by 7 bases. The CDR3 region is CAISESRGRGQPQHF. CDR3 DNA sequence: TGTGCCATCAGTGAGTCGAGGGGGCGAGGGCAGCCCCAGCATTTT.

The chain carries TRBV19 and TRBJ2-1; 11 bases agree with TRBD2. The V segment lost 5 bases and the J segment 9 bases; nucleotides outside the gene matches: 6. Germline V CDR1 and CDR2: LNHDA, SQIVND (reference sequence). The CDR3 has 14 amino acids. The DNA of the CDR3 is TGTGCCAGTAGTGTAGCGGGGGGGCCCAGTGAGCAGTTCTTC. Its translation: CASSVAGGPSEQFF. The complete variable domain, with remaining parts taken from reference TRBV19 and TRBJ2-1, reads DGGITQSPKYLFRKEGQNVTLSCEQNLNHDAMYWYRQDPGQGLRLIYYSQIVNDFQKGDIAEGYSVSREKKESFPLTVTSAQKNPTAFYLCASSVAGGPSEQFFGPGTRLTVL.

The chain is built from TRBV28 and TRBJ1-2; 9 bases map to TRBD1. Losses at the gene ends were 6 bases for V and 8 bases for J; bases not matched to a gene: 7. Per germline, CDR1 MDHEN and CDR2 SYDVKM. This CDR3 spans 13 amino acids. The CDR3 DNA is TGTGCCAGCAGGCCAAACAGGGGGCGAGGCTACACCTTC. Its translation is CASRPNRGRGYTF.

The chain recombines TRBV6-1 with TRBJ2-1, with D perhaps matching TRBD2 (6 bases). V lost 4 bases and J lost 5, with 18 bases in between. This CDR3 has 16 residues. Germline CDR1 reads MNHNS; CDR2 reads SASEGT. The CDR3 loop is CASSVRTIIGHNEQFF. CDR3 nucleotide sequence: TGTGCCAGCAGTGTCCGGACTATTATAGGGCACAATGAGCAGTTCTTC.

The CDR3 DNA is TGTGCCAGCAGTGAACAGGGGGCGCGGAAATCCGGCGGCTACACCTTC. It translates to CASSEQGARKSGGYTF. The chain carries TRBV2 and TRBJ1-2, with TRBD1 matching over 8 bases. V shed 2 bases and J 8 bases; nucleotides not matched to a gene: 13. The CDR3 has 16 residues. Germline V gene lookup returns CDR1 SNHLY and CDR2 FYNNEI.

The V gene is TRBV13, the J gene TRBJ2-7; 8 bases agree with TRBD1. The germline V gene has CDR1 PRHDT and CDR2 FYEKMQ (reference sequence). The CDR3 has 14 residues. J gave up 6 bases and V 5 bases, and 9 bases lay outside the gene matches. The CDR3 loop reads CASSTRDRWGEQYF. In DNA form, the CDR3 reads TGTGCCAGCAGCACCCGGGACAGGTGGGGCGAGCAGTACTTC. The full variable domain, with the rest looked up from reference TRBV13 and TRBJ2-7, is AAGVIQSPRHLIKEKRETATLKCYPIPRHDTVYWYQQGPGQDPQFLISFYEKMQSDKGSIPDRFSAQQFSDYHSELNMSSLELGDSALYFCASSTRDRWGEQYFGPGTRLTVT.

This clone has only a few counts. The DNA for the CDR3 is TGCGCCAGCAGCCAACCCTGGGGCGGAACTAACTATGGCTACACCTTC. This gives the protein CASSQPWGGTNYGYTF. V is TRBV4-1 and J is TRBJ1-2; TRBD1 might be the D (5 bases). CDR1 MGHRA and CDR2 YSYEKL come from the germline V gene. CDR3 length: 16 amino acids. Trimming cost V 2 bases and J 0 bases, with 13 bases left between them.

The genes are TRBV6-5 and TRBJ1-4, with TRBD1 matching over 8 bases. The length of the CDR3 is 15 residues. V lost 5 bases and J lost 1; bases outside the gene matches: 3. Looked up from germline, CDR1 is MNHEY and CDR2 is SVGAGI. The CDR3 DNA reads TGTGCCAGCAGTATGACAGGGGTAACTAATGAAAAACTGTTTTTT. Amino acids: CASSMTGVTNEKLFF.

This clone was seen just once. This chain links TRBV4-3 with TRBJ1-4; 9 positions agree with TRBD1. V gave up 4 bases and J gave up 4 bases; unmatched junction bases: 1. The CDR3 is 14 residues long. Germline CDR1 LGHNA, CDR2 YSLEER. The DNA of the CDR3 is TGCGCCAGCAGCCGGGACAGGGTTAATGAAAAACTGTTTTTT. Its translation: CASSRDRVNEKLFF.

The chain has TRBV6-6 and TRBJ2-7; 12 bases fit TRBD1. Germline V lookup: CDR1 MNHNY, CDR2 SVGAGI (reference sequence). This CDR3 contains 15 residues. Trimming cost V 6 bases and J 3 bases; bases outside gene matches: 6. The CDR3 reads CASRMGQGAGYEQYF. The CDR3 coding sequence is TGTGCCAGCAGGATGGGACAGGGGGCCGGCTACGAGCAGTACTTC.

The gene calls are TRBV3-1 (or the pseudogene TRBV3-2) and TRBJ2-1, with 10 bases lining up with TRBD2. The CDR3 runs to 13 residues. The V gene's germline CDR1 is LGHDT and CDR2 YNNKEL (reference sequence). Losses at the gene ends were 6 bases for V and 7 bases for J; bases not matched to a gene: 3. In nucleotides, the CDR3 is TGTGCCAGCAGACTAGCGGGGTTGAATGAGCAGTTCTTC. It specifies CASRLAGLNEQFF.

The chain joins TRBV6-2 or TRBV6-3 to TRBJ1-6; 7 bases map to TRBD1. The CDR3 length is 19 residues. Per the germline V gene, CDR1 is MNHEY and CDR2 is SVGEGT. The J segment lost 0 bases and the V segment lost 2 bases, leaving 10 bases of the junction unmatched. The CDR3 reads CASSYQTGSGVSYNSPLHF. The CDR3 DNA is TGTGCCAGCAGTTACCAGACAGGGTCGGGAGTCTCCTATAATTCACCCCTCCACTTT.

This chain connects TRBV28 to TRBJ1-1; D is unresolved. V was pared by 6 bases and J by 2 bases, with 13 bases between. The CDR3 covers 14 residues. Per the germline V gene, CDR1 is MDHEN and CDR2 is SYDVKM. The CDR3 spells CASSPGQPNTEAFF. CDR3 bases: TGTGCCAGCAGCCCGGGTCAGCCTAACACTGAAGCTTTCTTT.

The chain's CDR3 is CASSLWGGYEQYF. CDR3 coding DNA: TGCGCCAGCAGCTTGTGGGGGGGCTACGAGCAGTACTTC. The J gene is TRBJ2-7, the V gene TRBV5-1; 7 nucleotides align to TRBD2. The V gene's germline CDR1 is SGHRS and CDR2 YFSETQ. Trimming cost V 1 base and J 3 bases; bases outside gene matches: 1. This CDR3 contains 13 residues.

The V and J genes are TRBV6-2 or TRBV6-3 and TRBJ2-3; 10 bases agree with TRBD2. The V gene's germline CDR1 is MNHEY and CDR2 SVGEGT. The junction had 13 bases not matched to a gene; V was cut back by 7 bases and J by 3 bases. This CDR3 contains 17 residues. Here the CDR3 reads CASNPSGGQGGTDTQYF. The CDR3 region has the DNA TGTGCCAGCAACCCTAGCGGGGGCCAAGGGGGAACAGATACGCAGTATTTT.

The chain links TRBV25-1 to TRBJ1-1, with TRBD1 matching over 7 bases. The CDR3 length is 15 residues. Germline-derived CDR1 and CDR2 are MGHDK and SYGVNS. With 4 bases clipped from V and 3 bases from J, the junction kept 8 bases outside the gene matches. DNA of the CDR3: TGTGCCAGCAGTGGAATTCTTACAGGGGACACTGAAGCTTTCTTT. Protein: CASSGILTGDTEAFF. Based on the CDR3 plus reference TRBV25-1 and TRBJ1-1, the full variable domain is EADIYQTPRYLVIGTGKKITLECSQTMGHDKMYWYQQDPGMELHLIHYSYGVNSTEKGDLSSESTVSRIRTEHFPLTLESARPSHTSQYLCASSGILTGDTEAFFGQGTRLTVV.

This clone was observed a single time. The rearrangement uses TRBV24-1 and TRBJ2-1, with 12 bases lining up with TRBD2. V lost 2 bases, J lost 5 bases, and 3 bases stayed unmatched. The germline gives CDR1 KGHDR, CDR2 SFDVKD. This CDR3 is built from 16 residues. The CDR3 loop is CATSDSGLAGHNEQFF. CDR3 in DNA: TGTGCCACCAGTGATTCTGGACTAGCGGGGCACAATGAGCAGTTCTTC.

The chain joins TRBV19 to TRBJ1-3; 7 bases are shared with TRBD1. The CDR3 runs 15 residues. The V and J ends lost 6 bases and 0 bases, in that order; junction bases with no gene match: 5. Germline V gene data show CDR1 as LNHDA and CDR2 as SQIVND (reference sequence). CDR3 coding DNA: TGTGCCAGTAGCCAAGGGACAGTCTCTGGAAACACCATATATTTT. Its translation is CASSQGTVSGNTIYF.

V usage is TRBV10-3 and J usage is TRBJ1-2; 7 nucleotides match TRBD1. J lost 6 bases, V lost 2 bases, and 3 bases had no gene match. From germline, CDR1 is ENHRY and CDR2 SYGVKD. The CDR3 spans 13 residues. Written as DNA, the CDR3 is TGTGCCATCAGTGAGGTCACAGGGGATGGCTACACCTTC. The encoded protein is CAISEVTGDGYTF.

This clone came up once. J is TRBJ1-1 and V is TRBV5-8, with 8 bases lining up with TRBD1. The CDR3 spans 16 residues. J was trimmed by 0 bases and V by 4 bases; bases with no gene match: 8. Germline CDR1 is SGHTS and CDR2 is YDEGEE. The CDR3 DNA follows: TGTGCCAGCAGCGACTACAGGGGGGCCGTGAACACTGAAGCTTTCTTT. Translation: CASSDYRGAVNTEAFF.

The chain combines TRBV28 with TRBJ1-4; no reliable D call. V lost 4 bases, J lost 6 bases, and 18 bases lay in between. The CDR3 loop spans 16 amino acids. Germline V lookup: CDR1 MDHEN, CDR2 SYDVKM. This chain's CDR3 is CASSSHALLRHEKLFF. The CDR3 coding sequence is TGTGCCAGCAGTTCCCATGCATTACTACGGCATGAAAAACTGTTTTTT.